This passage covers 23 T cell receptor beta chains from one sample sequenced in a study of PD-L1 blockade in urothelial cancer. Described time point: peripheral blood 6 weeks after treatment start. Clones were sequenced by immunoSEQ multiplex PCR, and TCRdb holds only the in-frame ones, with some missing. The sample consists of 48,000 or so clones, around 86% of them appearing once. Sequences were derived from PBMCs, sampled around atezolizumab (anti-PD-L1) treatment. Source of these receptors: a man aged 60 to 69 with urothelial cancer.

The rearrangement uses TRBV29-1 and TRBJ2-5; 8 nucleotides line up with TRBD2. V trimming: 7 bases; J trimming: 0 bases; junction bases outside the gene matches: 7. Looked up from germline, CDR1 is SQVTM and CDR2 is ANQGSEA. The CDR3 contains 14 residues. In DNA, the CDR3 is TGCAGCGGCAGCGGGGGACCGTACCAAGAGACCCAGTACTTC. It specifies CSGSGGPYQETQYF.

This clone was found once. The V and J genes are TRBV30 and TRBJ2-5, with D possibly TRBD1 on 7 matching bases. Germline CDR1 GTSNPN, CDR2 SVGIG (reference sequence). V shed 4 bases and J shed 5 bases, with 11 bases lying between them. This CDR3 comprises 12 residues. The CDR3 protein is CAWTGGGETQYF. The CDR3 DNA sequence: TGTGCCTGGACAGGGGGAGGCGAGACCCAGTACTTC. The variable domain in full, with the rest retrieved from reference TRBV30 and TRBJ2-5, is SQTIHQWPATLVQPVGSPLSLECTVEGTSNPNLYWYRQAAGRGLQLLFYSVGIGQISSEVPQNLSASRPQDRQFILSSKKLLLSDSGFYLCAWTGGGETQYFGPGTRLLVL.

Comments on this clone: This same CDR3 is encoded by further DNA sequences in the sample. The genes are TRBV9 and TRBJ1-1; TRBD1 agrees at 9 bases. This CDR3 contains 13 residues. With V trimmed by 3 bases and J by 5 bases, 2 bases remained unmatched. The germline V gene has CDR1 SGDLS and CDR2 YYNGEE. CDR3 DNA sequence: TGTGCCAGCAGCGAGGGGACAGGGACTGAAGCTTTCTTT. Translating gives CASSEGTGTEAFF. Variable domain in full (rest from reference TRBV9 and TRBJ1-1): DSGVTQTPKHLITATGQRVTLRCSPRSGDLSVYWYQQSLDQGLQFLIQYYNGEERAKGNILERFSAQQFPDLHSELNLSSLELGDSALYFCASSEGTGTEAFFGQGTRLTVV.

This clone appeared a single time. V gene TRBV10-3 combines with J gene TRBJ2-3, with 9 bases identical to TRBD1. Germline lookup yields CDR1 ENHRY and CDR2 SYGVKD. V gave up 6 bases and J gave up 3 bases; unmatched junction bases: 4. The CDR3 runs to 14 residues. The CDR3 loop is CAIRKTGGTDTQYF. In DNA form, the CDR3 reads TGTGCCATCAGGAAGACAGGGGGAACAGATACGCAGTATTTT.

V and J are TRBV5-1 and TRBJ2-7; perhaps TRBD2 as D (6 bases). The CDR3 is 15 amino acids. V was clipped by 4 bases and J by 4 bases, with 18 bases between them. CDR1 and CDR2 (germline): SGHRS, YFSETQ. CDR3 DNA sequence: TGCGCCAGCAGCCCCCATGGAGGGTTTCGGTACGAGCAGTACTTC. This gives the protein CASSPHGGFRYEQYF.

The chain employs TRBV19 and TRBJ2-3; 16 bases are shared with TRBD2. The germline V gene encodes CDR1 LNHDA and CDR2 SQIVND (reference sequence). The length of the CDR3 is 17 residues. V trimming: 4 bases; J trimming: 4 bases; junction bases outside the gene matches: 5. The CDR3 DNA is TGTGCCAGTAGTACCCCGGGACTAGCGGGGGGGGCAGATACGCAGTATTTT. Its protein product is CASSTPGLAGGADTQYF. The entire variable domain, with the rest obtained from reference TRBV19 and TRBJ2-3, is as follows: DGGITQSPKYLFRKEGQNVTLSCEQNLNHDAMYWYRQDPGQGLRLIYYSQIVNDFQKGDIAEGYSVSREKKESFPLTVTSAQKNPTAFYLCASSTPGLAGGADTQYFGPGTRLTVL.

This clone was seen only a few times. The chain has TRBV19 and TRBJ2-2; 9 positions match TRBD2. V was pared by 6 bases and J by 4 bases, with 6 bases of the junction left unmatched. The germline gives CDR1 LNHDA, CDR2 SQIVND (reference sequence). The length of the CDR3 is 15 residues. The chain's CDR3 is CASSDLAGVTGELFF. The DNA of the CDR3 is TGTGCCAGTAGCGATTTAGCGGGGGTCACCGGGGAGCTGTTTTTT.

The CDR3: CARSTGNTEAFF. CDR3 bases: TGTGCCAGGAGCACAGGGAACACTGAAGCTTTCTTT. The chain employs TRBV2 and TRBJ1-1; the D gene is possibly TRBD1 (5 bases). Trimming left V 9 bases short and J 1 base short, with 9 bases between. This CDR3 has 12 amino acids. CDR1 and CDR2 from the germline V gene are SNHLY and FYNNEI.

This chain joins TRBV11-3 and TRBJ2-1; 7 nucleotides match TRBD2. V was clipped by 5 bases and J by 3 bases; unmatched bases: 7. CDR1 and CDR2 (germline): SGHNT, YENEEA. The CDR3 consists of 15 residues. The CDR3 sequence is CASSPLGDYYNEQFF. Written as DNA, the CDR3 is TGTGCCAGCAGCCCCCTGGGGGACTACTACAATGAGCAGTTCTTC. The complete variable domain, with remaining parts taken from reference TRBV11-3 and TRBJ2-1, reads EAGVVQSPRYKIIEKKQPVAFWCNPISGHNTLYWYLQNLGQGPELLIRYENEEAVDDSQLPKDRFSAERLKGVDSTLKIQPAELGDSAVYLCASSPLGDYYNEQFFGPGTRLTVL.

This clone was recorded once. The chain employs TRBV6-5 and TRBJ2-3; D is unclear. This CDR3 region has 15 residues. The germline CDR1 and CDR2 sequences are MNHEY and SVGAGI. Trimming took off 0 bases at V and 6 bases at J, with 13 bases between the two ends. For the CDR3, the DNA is TGTGCCAGCAGTTACTCGTTTTATAGAGCGGATACGCAGTATTTT. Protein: CASSYSFYRADTQYF.

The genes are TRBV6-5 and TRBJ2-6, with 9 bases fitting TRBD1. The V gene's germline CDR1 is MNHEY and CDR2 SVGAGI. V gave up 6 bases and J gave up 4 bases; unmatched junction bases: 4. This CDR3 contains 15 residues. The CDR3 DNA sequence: TGTGCCAGCAGACCACAGGGGGCCGGGGCCAACGTCCTGACTTTC. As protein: CASRPQGAGANVLTF.

This chain's CDR3 is CASSFKTGSTDTQYF. CDR3 DNA sequence: TGTGCCAGCAGCTTTAAGACAGGGAGCACAGATACGCAGTATTTT. The rearrangement uses TRBV13 and TRBJ2-3; TRBD1 matches 7 bases. Germline V lookup: CDR1 PRHDT, CDR2 FYEKMQ (reference sequence). This CDR3 contains 15 residues. V gave up 3 bases and J gave up 0 bases; unmatched junction bases: 3.

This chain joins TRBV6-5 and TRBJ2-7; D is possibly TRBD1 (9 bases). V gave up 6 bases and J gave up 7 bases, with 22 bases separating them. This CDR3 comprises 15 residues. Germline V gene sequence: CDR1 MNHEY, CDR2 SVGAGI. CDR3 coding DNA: TGTGCCAGCAGCCGGACAGGGGCGGGGGGTGAAGAGCAGTACTTC. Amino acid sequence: CASSRTGAGGEEQYF.

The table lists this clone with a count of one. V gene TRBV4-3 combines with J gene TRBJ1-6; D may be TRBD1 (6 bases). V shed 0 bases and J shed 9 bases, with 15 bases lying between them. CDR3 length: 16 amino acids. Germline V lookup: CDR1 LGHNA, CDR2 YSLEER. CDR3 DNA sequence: TGCGCCAGCAGCCAAGAATTCGCAATCAGGGGTTCACCCCTCCACTTT. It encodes CASSQEFAIRGSPLHF.

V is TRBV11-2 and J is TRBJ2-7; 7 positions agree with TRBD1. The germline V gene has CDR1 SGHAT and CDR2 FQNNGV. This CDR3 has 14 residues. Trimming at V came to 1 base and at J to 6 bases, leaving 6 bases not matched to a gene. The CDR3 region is CASSLAPTGTEQYF. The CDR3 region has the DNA TGTGCCAGCAGCTTAGCCCCGACAGGGACCGAGCAGTACTTC. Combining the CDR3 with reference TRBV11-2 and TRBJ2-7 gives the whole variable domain EAGVAQSPRYKIIEKRQSVAFWCNPISGHATLYWYQQILGQGPKLLIQFQNNGVVDDSQLPKDRFSAERLKGVDSTLKIQPAKLEDSAVYLCASSLAPTGTEQYFGPGTRLTVT.

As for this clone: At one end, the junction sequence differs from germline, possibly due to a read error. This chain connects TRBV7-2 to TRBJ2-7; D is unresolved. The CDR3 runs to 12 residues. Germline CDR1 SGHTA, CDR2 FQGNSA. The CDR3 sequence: CASSLYSDEQYF. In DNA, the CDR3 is TGTGCCAGCAGCTTATACTCCGACGAGCAGTACTTC.

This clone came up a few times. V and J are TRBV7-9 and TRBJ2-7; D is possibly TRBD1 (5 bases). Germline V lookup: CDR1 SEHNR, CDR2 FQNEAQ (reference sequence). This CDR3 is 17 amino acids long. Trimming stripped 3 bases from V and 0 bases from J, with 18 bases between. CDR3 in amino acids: CASSFPKGVGSSYEQYF. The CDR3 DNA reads TGTGCCAGCAGCTTCCCCAAAGGGGTGGGAAGCTCCTACGAGCAGTACTTC.

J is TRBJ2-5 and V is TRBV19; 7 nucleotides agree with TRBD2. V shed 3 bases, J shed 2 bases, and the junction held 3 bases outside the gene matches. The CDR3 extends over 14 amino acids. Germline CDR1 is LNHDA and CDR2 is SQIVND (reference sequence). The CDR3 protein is CASSIMGGQETQYF. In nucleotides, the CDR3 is TGTGCCAGTAGTATCATGGGGGGGCAAGAGACCCAGTACTTC. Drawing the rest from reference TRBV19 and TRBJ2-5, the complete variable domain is DGGITQSPKYLFRKEGQNVTLSCEQNLNHDAMYWYRQDPGQGLRLIYYSQIVNDFQKGDIAEGYSVSREKKESFPLTVTSAQKNPTAFYLCASSIMGGQETQYFGPGTRLLVL.

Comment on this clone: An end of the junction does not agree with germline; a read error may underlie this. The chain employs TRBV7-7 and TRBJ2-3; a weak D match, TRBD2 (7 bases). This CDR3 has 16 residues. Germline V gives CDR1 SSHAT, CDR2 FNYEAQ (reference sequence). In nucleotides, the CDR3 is TGTGCTAGCAGCCAACAGGGAGGGAACGGGGAAGATACGCAGTATTTT. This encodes CASSQQGGNGEDTQYF.

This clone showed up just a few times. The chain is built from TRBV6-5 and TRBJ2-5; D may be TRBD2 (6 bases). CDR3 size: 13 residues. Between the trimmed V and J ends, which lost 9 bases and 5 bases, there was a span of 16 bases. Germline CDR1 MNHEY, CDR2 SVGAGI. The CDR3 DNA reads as TGTGCCAGTAGGGTAGCGGCCCGTGAGACCCAGTACTTC. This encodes CASRVAARETQYF.

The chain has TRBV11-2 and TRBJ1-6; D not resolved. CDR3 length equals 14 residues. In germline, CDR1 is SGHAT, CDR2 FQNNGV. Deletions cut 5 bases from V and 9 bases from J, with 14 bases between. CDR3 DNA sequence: TGTGCCAGCAGCCTTACGATCGGGGTTTCACCCCTCCACTTT. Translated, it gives CASSLTIGVSPLHF.

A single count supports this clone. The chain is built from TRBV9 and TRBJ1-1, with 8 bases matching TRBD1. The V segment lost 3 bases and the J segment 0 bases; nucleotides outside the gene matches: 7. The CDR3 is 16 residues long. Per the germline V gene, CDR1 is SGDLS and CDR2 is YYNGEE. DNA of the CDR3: TGTGCCAGCAGCGCAACAGGGGGGACCATGAACACTGAAGCTTTCTTT. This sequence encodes CASSATGGTMNTEAFF.

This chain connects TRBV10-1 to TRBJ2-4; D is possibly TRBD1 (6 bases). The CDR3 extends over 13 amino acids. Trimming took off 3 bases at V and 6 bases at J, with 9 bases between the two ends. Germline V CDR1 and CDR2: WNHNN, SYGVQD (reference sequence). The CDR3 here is CASSDGGRNIQYF. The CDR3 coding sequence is TGCGCCAGCAGTGATGGGGGCAGAAACATTCAGTACTTC.